The 15 T cell receptor beta chains below were found in one sample sequenced in a study of blood T cells in healthy people across ages. Primers used in a second PCR of about 6 to 12 cycles were a sample-barcoded 5' primer and a J-beta primer mix. TCRdb redid the calling of the 5' RACE reads with MiXCR, one entry per CDR3 protein. The sample carries 700,000 to 850,000 distinct CDR3 sequences, 35% to 40% recorded once. Sequencing input: blood. Receptor source: a young man in good health.

The chain links TRBV4-3 to TRBJ2-1, with TRBD2 matching 7 bases. The V gene end was trimmed by 1 base and the J gene end by 5 bases; junction bases not matched to a gene: 14. Germline loops: CDR1 LGHNA, CDR2 YSLEER. The CDR3 runs 18 residues. This CDR3 is CASSQGVSIERGDNEQFF. Here the CDR3 DNA reads TGCGCCAGCAGCCAAGGAGTTTCTATCGAGCGGGGTGACAATGAGCAGTTCTTC.

The V call is TRBV15, the J call TRBJ2-1; weak D call: TRBD2 (6 bases). Between the trimmed V and J ends, which lost 4 bases and 4 bases, there was a span of 14 bases. The germline CDR1 and CDR2 sequences are LNHNV and YYDKDF (reference sequence). The CDR3 extends over 15 amino acids. CDR3 nucleotide sequence: TGTGCCACCAGCATGACGGGACTGGAATACAATGAGCAGTTCTTC. This gives the protein CATSMTGLEYNEQFF.

In this sample, this clonotype turned up many times. The chain couples TRBV2 to TRBJ1-4; TRBD1 matches 8 bases. This CDR3 spans 14 amino acids. With V trimmed by 7 bases and J by 5 bases, 6 bases remained unmatched. CDR1 and CDR2 from the germline V gene are SNHLY and FYNNEI. CDR3 amino acids: CASKQTGANEKLFF. CDR3 DNA: TGTGCCAGCAAGCAGACAGGGGCGAATGAAAAACTGTTTTTT.

V gene TRBV7-2 combines with J gene TRBJ2-1; TRBD2 agrees at 11 bases. The V and J ends lost 3 bases and 6 bases, in that order; junction bases with no gene match: 7. CDR1 is SGHTA and CDR2 is FQGNSA in the germline V gene. The CDR3 runs to 16 residues. CDR3 sequence reads: CASSLGVAGGRNEQFF. In nucleotides, the CDR3 is TGTGCCAGCAGCTTGGGAGTAGCGGGGGGGCGCAATGAGCAGTTCTTC.

The chain is built from TRBV6-2 or TRBV6-3 and TRBJ1-1; a weak D match, TRBD1 (6 bases). The V gene lost 6 bases and the J gene lost 11 bases, with 22 bases spanning the gap. CDR1 and CDR2 from the germline V gene are MNHEY and SVGEGT. The CDR3 length is 14 residues. CDR3 amino acids: CASRPGTPLRRAFF. The CDR3 DNA reads TGTGCCAGCAGACCCGGGACACCCCTCCGGAGGGCTTTCTTT.

This clonotype was detected a few times. This chain uses TRBV27 with TRBJ2-7, with 10 bases fitting TRBD1. Germline V lookup: CDR1 MNHEY, CDR2 SMNVEV (reference sequence). Trimming removed 4 bases from V and 6 bases from J; junction bases left unmatched: 6. The CDR3 length is 14 residues. CDR3: CASSSGQGIGEQYF. The CDR3 nucleotides are TGTGCCAGCAGTTCGGGACAGGGGATAGGCGAGCAGTACTTC.

This clonotype was recorded at least ten times. The chain has TRBV20-1 and TRBJ2-7, with 7 bases fitting TRBD1. Trimming cost V 0 bases and J 2 bases; bases outside gene matches: 4. This CDR3 comprises 14 residues. Germline V gene lookup returns CDR1 DFQATT and CDR2 SNEGSKA (reference sequence). The CDR3 loop is CSARDRDRTYEQYF. DNA for the CDR3: TGCAGTGCTAGAGACCGGGACAGAACCTACGAGCAGTACTTC.

This clonotype appeared a few times. The chain uses TRBV4-2 and TRBJ1-1; 10 bases match TRBD1. V lost 0 bases, J lost 11 bases, and 6 bases stayed unmatched. The germline V gene encodes CDR1 LGHNA and CDR2 YNFKEQ. The CDR3 is 14 amino acids. The CDR3 loop is CASSQDSTGGDAFF. The CDR3 coding sequence is TGTGCCAGCAGCCAAGATTCGACAGGGGGCGACGCTTTCTTT.

This clonotype turned up a few times. This rearrangement joins TRBV28 to TRBJ1-2; D is uncertain. The CDR3 sequence is 12 residues long. V was shortened by 8 bases and J by 3 bases, with 10 bases between the two germline ends. Per germline, CDR1 MDHEN and CDR2 SYDVKM. The CDR3 is CASRSDHYGYTF. The CDR3 region has the DNA TGTGCCAGCCGATCGGATCACTATGGCTACACCTTC.

The CDR3 coding sequence is TGTGCCAGCAGCGCCCATTCTAGCGGGGGGGCCTACGGGGAGCTGTTTTTT. Its protein product is CASSAHSSGGAYGELFF. The J gene is TRBJ2-2, the V gene TRBV9, with 12 bases lining up with TRBD2. The CDR3 is made up of 17 amino acids. Trimming cost V 3 bases and J 7 bases; bases outside gene matches: 10. Germline-derived CDR1 and CDR2 are SGDLS and YYNGEE.

The count of this clonotype is one. The V call is TRBV7-3, the J call TRBJ1-2, with D possibly matching TRBD1 (5 bases). Germline values: CDR1 SGHTA, CDR2 FQGTGA. V lost 1 base to trimming and J lost 6 bases, with 12 bases between them. This CDR3 is 14 amino acids long. As DNA, the CDR3 is TGTGCCAGCAGCTTAAATCAGGGAAGTCATGGCTACACCTTC. Amino acid sequence: CASSLNQGSHGYTF. Variable domain in full (rest from reference TRBV7-3 and TRBJ1-2): GAGVSQTPSNKVTEKGKYVELRCDPISGHTALYWYRQSLGQGPEFLIYFQGTGAADDSGLPNDRFFAVRPEGSVSTLKIQRTERGDSAVYLCASSLNQGSHGYTFGSGTRLTVV.

This clonotype has ten or more counts. The CDR3 is CSAQRTAYNEQFF. CDR3 DNA: TGCAGTGCCCAACGGACGGCCTACAATGAGCAGTTCTTC. The rearrangement joins TRBV20-1 to TRBJ2-1; unclear D gene. Germline-derived CDR1 and CDR2 are DFQATT and SNEGSKA (reference sequence). The CDR3 contains 13 residues. The V and J ends lost 6 bases and 2 bases respectively, with 11 bases between them.

This clonotype was observed a few times. V and J are TRBV7-2 and TRBJ2-3; the D is unclear. The CDR3 has 14 residues. Germline CDR1 is SGHTA and CDR2 is FQGNSA. Trimming removed 5 bases at V and 6 bases at J, with 15 bases between. CDR3 amino acids: CASSPAQRWDTQYF. Written as DNA, the CDR3 is TGTGCCAGCAGCCCGGCCCAGAGATGGGATACGCAGTATTTT.

This chain uses TRBV2 with TRBJ2-1; TRBD1 might be the D (6 bases). Germline assignment: CDR1 SNHLY and CDR2 FYNNEI. V shed 7 bases and J shed 13 bases, with 23 bases lying between them. The CDR3 runs to 14 residues. The DNA of the CDR3 is TGTGCCAGCATCACCAGGTCACAGGGCGAGACCCAGTTCTTC. It codes for CASITRSQGETQFF.

This clonotype has ten or more counts. V gene TRBV4-3 combines with J gene TRBJ1-6; the D is unclear. The germline CDR1 and CDR2 sequences are LGHNA and YSLEER. The CDR3 consists of 14 residues. V dropped 1 base and J dropped 7 bases, with 8 bases sitting between them. The CDR3 is CASSQGHRNSPLHF. CDR3 DNA sequence: TGCGCCAGCAGCCAAGGACACCGGAATTCACCCCTCCACTTT.